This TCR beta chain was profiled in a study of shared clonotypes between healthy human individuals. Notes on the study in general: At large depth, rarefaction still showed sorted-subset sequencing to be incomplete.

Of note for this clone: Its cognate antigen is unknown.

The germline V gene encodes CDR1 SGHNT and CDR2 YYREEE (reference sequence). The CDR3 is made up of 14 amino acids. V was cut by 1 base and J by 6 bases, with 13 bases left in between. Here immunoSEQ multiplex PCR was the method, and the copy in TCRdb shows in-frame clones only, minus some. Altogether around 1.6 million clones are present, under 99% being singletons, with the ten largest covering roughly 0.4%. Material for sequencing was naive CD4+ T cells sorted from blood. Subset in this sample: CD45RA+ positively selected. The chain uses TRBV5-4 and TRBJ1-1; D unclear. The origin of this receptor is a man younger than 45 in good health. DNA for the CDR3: TGTGCCAGCAGCTTGACGGGGAGTGGGGCTGAAGCTTTCTTT. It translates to CASSLTGSGAEAFF.